This TCR beta chain was documented in a study of cytomegalovirus exposure and HLA in healthy donors. Primers: 60 Vbeta forward and 13 Jbeta reverse. Generated by immunoSEQ multiplex PCR, the TCRdb table keeps only in-frame clones and is missing some. Of around 250,000 clones detected, about 80% appear once; the ten largest clones hold under 8%. Trimming cost V 3 bases and J 4 bases; bases outside gene matches: 4. The CDR3 is 15 residues long. In germline, CDR1 is LNHDA, CDR2 SQIVND (reference sequence). What was sequenced was PBMCs. This receptor was identified in a woman aged 55-70 years in good health and CMV-seropositive. V gene TRBV19 combines with J gene TRBJ2-1; 9 bases line up with TRBD2. DNA for the CDR3: TGTGCCAGTAGTATTAGCGGGAGAGTTTACAATGAGCAGTTCTTC. It is translated as CASSISGRVYNEQFF.